These 13 T cell receptor beta chains were sequenced from one sample in a study of T-cell memory formation after mild COVID-19. TCRdb itself ran the 5' RACE reads through MiXCR, one entry per CDR3 protein. Of roughly 200,000 distinct CDR3 sequences in the sample, 15% to 20% are singletons; the top ten hold 2.4%. The sequenced material came from PBMCs or a T cell subset sorted from them (not recorded which). All receptors come from an adult woman who had mild COVID-19 (a few samples of this study predate the infection). Cell type and time point are not known.

Only a few counts were recorded for this clonotype. The gene calls are TRBV4-3 and TRBJ2-1; maybe TRBD2 (5 bases). CDR3 length: 14 amino acids. CDR1 is LGHNA and CDR2 is YSLEER in the germline V gene. V was cut by 4 bases and J by 8 bases, with 15 bases left in between. The CDR3 DNA follows: TGCGCCAGCAGCCTGCGCGAAGCGGCTGATGAGCAGTTCTTC. Translated: CASSLREAADEQFF.

This clonotype was detected a few times. This chain uses TRBV2 with TRBJ2-2, with 7 bases aligning to TRBD1. The CDR3 runs to 15 residues. V dropped 6 bases and J dropped 0; count of bases not matched to a gene: 4. Per the germline V gene, CDR1 is SNHLY and CDR2 is FYNNEI. The DNA of the CDR3 is TGTGCCAGCAGGCGACAGGGTTCGAACACCGGGGAGCTGTTTTTT. It is translated as CASRRQGSNTGELFF.

This clonotype came up many times. The chain uses TRBV24-1 and TRBJ1-2, with D possibly being TRBD1 (6 bases). CDR1 is KGHDR, CDR2 SFDVKD, per germline. V was pared by 1 base and J by 4 bases, with 9 bases between. The CDR3 length is 14 residues. The CDR3 nucleotides read TGTGCCACCAGTGATTTCGAGGACAGCTATGGCTACACCTTC. Its protein is CATSDFEDSYGYTF.

This clonotype was observed a few times. The rearrangement uses TRBV5-1 and TRBJ2-5; 10 bases map to TRBD1. Trimming took 5 bases from V and 0 from J; bases not matched to a gene: 4. CDR3 length equals 15 residues. Germline V lookup: CDR1 SGHRS, CDR2 YFSETQ. CDR3 residues: CASRRDRGYQETQYF. In DNA, the CDR3 is TGCGCCAGCAGAAGGGACAGGGGCTACCAAGAGACCCAGTACTTC.

CDR3 loop: CATSEQGLPGELFF. The CDR3 nucleotides are TGTGCCACCAGTGAACAGGGTTTACCCGGGGAGCTGTTTTTT. The gene calls are TRBV24-1 and TRBJ2-2; D perhaps matches TRBD1 (6 bases). Germline V gives CDR1 KGHDR, CDR2 SFDVKD. This CDR3 has 14 amino acids. With 4 bases removed from V and 6 bases from J, the gap between germline ends came to 11 bases.

This clonotype was detected only a few times. J is TRBJ2-7 and V is TRBV5-1, with 7 bases that match TRBD1. This CDR3 region has 14 residues. Germline CDR1 reads SGHRS; CDR2 reads YFSETQ. The J segment lost 7 bases and the V segment lost 2 bases, leaving 9 bases of the junction unmatched. CDR3 DNA: TGCGCCAGCAGCTTCGACAGGGAAATGGAAGAGCAGTACTTC. This encodes CASSFDREMEEQYF.

This clonotype was seen a few times. The rearrangement links TRBV6-6 to TRBJ2-7; a possible D gene is TRBD1 (5 bases). V lost 4 bases and J 7 bases, leaving 14 bases between the germline ends. Germline V lookup: CDR1 MNHNY, CDR2 SVGAGI (reference sequence). The length of the CDR3 is 13 residues. The DNA for the CDR3 is TGTGCCAGCAGTTCAGACAGAGCGAGGGAGCAGTACTTC. Protein sequence: CASSSDRAREQYF.

This clonotype was recorded a few times. This rearrangement joins TRBV3-1 to TRBJ2-7; D may be TRBD2 (6 bases). The CDR3 has 16 amino acids. With 0 bases removed from V and 0 bases from J, the gap between germline ends came to 12 bases. The V gene's germline CDR1 is LGHDT and CDR2 YNNKEL (reference sequence). The chain's CDR3 is CASSQDVAVSSYEQYF. The CDR3 DNA is TGTGCCAGCAGCCAAGATGTAGCGGTGAGCTCCTACGAGCAGTACTTC.

V gene TRBV29-1 combines with J gene TRBJ2-7, with 8 bases that match TRBD2. The germline gives CDR1 SQVTM, CDR2 ANQGSEA. With V trimmed by 3 bases and J by 2 bases, 15 bases remained unmatched. The CDR3 covers 17 residues. CDR3 region: CSVDSGRGLVAPYEQYF. The CDR3 coding sequence is TGCAGCGTTGACTCGGGCAGGGGACTAGTGGCCCCCTACGAGCAGTACTTC.

This chain connects TRBV3-1 to TRBJ2-5; D ambiguous. Trimming stripped 4 bases from V and 0 bases from J, with 6 bases between. CDR1 and CDR2 from the germline V gene are LGHDT and YNNKEL (reference sequence). The CDR3 length is 13 residues. Written as DNA, the CDR3 is TGTGCCAGCAGCCGGCGGTACCAAGAGACCCAGTACTTC. Translation gives CASSRRYQETQYF.

The V call is TRBV4-3, the J call TRBJ2-3; maybe TRBD2 (5 bases). Germline V gene lookup returns CDR1 LGHNA and CDR2 YSLEER. Trimming cost V 2 bases and J 0 bases, with 12 bases left between them. The CDR3 spans 16 residues. The CDR3 DNA reads as TGCGCCAGCAGCCAAAGTAGCGCCACTAGCACAGATACGCAGTATTTT. This translates into CASSQSSATSTDTQYF.

The V gene is TRBV5-4, the J gene TRBJ2-3; 10 bases map to TRBD2. The J segment lost 5 bases and the V segment lost 0 bases, leaving 6 bases of the junction unmatched. Germline V lookup: CDR1 SGHNT, CDR2 YYREEE (reference sequence). This CDR3 is built from 16 residues. The CDR3 protein is CASSLGSGGTGDTQYF. For the CDR3, the DNA is TGTGCCAGCAGCTTGGGTAGCGGGGGGACCGGAGATACGCAGTATTTT. Full variable domain (remainder filled in from reference TRBV5-4 and TRBJ2-3): ETGVTQSPTHLIKTRGQQVTLRCSSQSGHNTVSWYQQALGQGPQFIFQYYREEENGRGNFPPRFSGLQFPNYSSELNVNALELDDSALYLCASSLGSGGTGDTQYFGPGTRLTVL.

This clonotype was counted only a few times. This chain uses TRBV15 with TRBJ2-7; perhaps TRBD1 as D (5 bases). The V and J ends lost 0 bases and 2 bases respectively, with 17 bases between them. The CDR3 consists of 17 residues. Looked up from germline, CDR1 is LNHNV and CDR2 is YYDKDF (reference sequence). The CDR3 spells CATSRDSGAPSPYEQYF. CDR3 coding DNA: TGTGCCACCAGCAGAGATAGTGGGGCACCCTCGCCCTACGAGCAGTACTTC.